One sample yielded the 5 T cell receptor beta chains listed below, sequenced in a study of T cell repertoires in cytomegalovirus infection. TCRdb reprocessed the reads with MiXCR, giving one entry per CDR3 protein. The sample consists of a few hundred thousand distinct CDR3 sequences, about 35% of them appearing once. No antigen has been identified for these receptors. Sequenced material: cultured PBMCs, taken from culture after CMV antigen stimulation. The receptors here all came from a human donor in good health (CMV status not recorded). Some clones in this sample may be carry-over from other donors' samples.

The chain couples TRBV24-1 to TRBJ2-1; D gene uncertain. CDR1 KGHDR and CDR2 SFDVKD come from the germline V gene. V was shortened by 3 bases and J by 4 bases, with 6 bases between the two germline ends. The CDR3 extends over 13 amino acids. The CDR3 is CATSDVMYNEQFF. CDR3 in DNA: TGTGCCACCAGTGATGTGATGTACAATGAGCAGTTCTTC.

The sample holds a few counts of this clonotype. This chain uses TRBV6-2 or TRBV6-3 with TRBJ2-3; D tentatively fits TRBD1 or TRBD2 (5 bases each). This CDR3 is built from 16 residues. Germline lookup yields CDR1 MNHEY and CDR2 SVGEGT. V lost 6 bases, J lost 2 bases, and 18 bases lay in between. The CDR3, as DNA: TGTGCCAGCAGACTCTCCGGGACCTACCTCACAGATACGCAGTATTTT. Its translation: CASRLSGTYLTDTQYF.

V usage is TRBV29-1 and J usage is TRBJ1-1; 8 positions agree with TRBD1. J was trimmed by 4 bases and V by 6 bases; bases with no gene match: 4. This CDR3 is 12 amino acids long. Germline-derived CDR1 and CDR2 are SQVTM and ANQGSEA. The CDR3 DNA reads TGCAGCGTACGGACAGGGCGCACTGAAGCTTTCTTT. This encodes CSVRTGRTEAFF.

The chain is built from TRBV9 and TRBJ2-5; TRBD1 agrees at 7 bases. CDR1 and CDR2 from the germline V gene are SGDLS and YYNGEE. The CDR3 loop spans 16 amino acids. With V trimmed by 0 bases and J by 5 bases, 10 bases remained unmatched. This chain's CDR3 is CASSVEGAGGIETQYF. As DNA, the CDR3 is TGTGCCAGCAGCGTAGAAGGGGCAGGGGGTATCGAGACCCAGTACTTC. The variable domain in full, with the rest retrieved from reference TRBV9 and TRBJ2-5, is DSGVTQTPKHLITATGQRVTLRCSPRSGDLSVYWYQQSLDQGLQFLIQYYNGEERAKGNILERFSAQQFPDLHSELNLSSLELGDSALYFCASSVEGAGGIETQYFGPGTRLLVL.

The chain employs TRBV7-2 and TRBJ1-5, with D unresolved. CDR3 length equals 12 residues. The ends were cut back, 1 base at V and 7 bases at J, with 5 bases in the middle. Per germline, CDR1 SGHTA and CDR2 FQGNSA. The CDR3 sequence is CASSLDLQPQHF. CDR3 nucleotide sequence: TGTGCCAGCAGCTTAGATCTCCAGCCCCAGCATTTT.